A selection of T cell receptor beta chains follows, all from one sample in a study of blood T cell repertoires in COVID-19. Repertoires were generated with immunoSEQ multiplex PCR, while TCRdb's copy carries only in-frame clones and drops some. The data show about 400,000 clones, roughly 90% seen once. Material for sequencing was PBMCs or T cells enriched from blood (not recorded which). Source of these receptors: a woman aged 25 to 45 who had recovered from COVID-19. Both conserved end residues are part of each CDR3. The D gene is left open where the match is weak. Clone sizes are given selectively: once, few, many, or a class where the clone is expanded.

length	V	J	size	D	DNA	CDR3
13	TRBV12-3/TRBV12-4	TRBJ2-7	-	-	TGTGCCAGCAGCCAACTTGCCCCGCGCGAGCAGTACTTC	CASSQLAPREQYF
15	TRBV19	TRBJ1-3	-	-	TGTGCCAGTAGTATCCGCCGAGGCTCTGGAAACACCATATATTTT	CASSIRRGSGNTIYF
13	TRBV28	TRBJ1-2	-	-	TGTGCCAGCAGTTTAATTGGATTGAGGGCCTCTCTTTTC	CASSLIGLRASLF
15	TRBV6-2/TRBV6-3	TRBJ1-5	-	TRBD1	TGTGCCAGCAGTTACCGGGACAGACGAAATCAGCCCCAGCATTTT	CASSYRDRRNQPQHF
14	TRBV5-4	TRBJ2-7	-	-	TGTGCCAGCAGCTCGGGCAGGGTAAACGACGAGCAGTACTTC	CASSSGRVNDEQYF
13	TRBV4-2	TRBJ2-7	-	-	TGTGCCAGCAGCCAAGATAGGGGCAACGAGCAGTACTTC	CASSQDRGNEQYF
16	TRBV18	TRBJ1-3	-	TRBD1	TGTGCCAGCTCACCGCCTTTACCGGACAGGGGAAACACCATATATTTT	CASSPPLPDRGNTIYF
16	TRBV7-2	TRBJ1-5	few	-	TGTGCCAGCAGCCGGTGGGGGGGAGGGAGCAATCAGCCCCAGCATTTT	CASSRWGGGSNQPQHF
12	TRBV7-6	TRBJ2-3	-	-	TGTGCCAGCAGCTACAGGGCAGATACGCAGTATTTT	CASSYRADTQYF
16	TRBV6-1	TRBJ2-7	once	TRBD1	TGTGCCAGCAGTGGGGCCTCGGGACAGCTAGGCTACGAGCAGTACTTC	CASSGASGQLGYEQYF
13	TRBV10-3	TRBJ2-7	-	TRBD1	TGTGCCATCGCCCGGACAGGGAAGGACGAGCAGTACTTC	CAIARTGKDEQYF
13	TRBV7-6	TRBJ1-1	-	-	TGTGCCAGCCGTCAGGGGATGAACACTGAAGCTTTCTTT	CASRQGMNTEAFF
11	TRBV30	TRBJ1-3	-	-	TGTGCAGGGGGCTCTGGAAACACCATATATTTT	CAGGSGNTIYF
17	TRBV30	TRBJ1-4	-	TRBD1	TGTGCCTGGAGTGCGACCGGGACAGGGCTTGTCGAGGAAAAACTGTTTTTT	CAWSATGTGLVEEKLFF
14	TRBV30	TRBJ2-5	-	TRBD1	TGTGCCTGGAGTGTACGACAGGGTCGAGAGACCCAGTACTTC	CAWSVRQGRETQYF
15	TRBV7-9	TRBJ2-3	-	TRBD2	TGTGCCAGCAGCTTAAAACTAGCGTCCACAGATACGCAGTATTTT	CASSLKLASTDTQYF
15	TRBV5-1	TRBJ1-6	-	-	TGCGCCAGCAGCTTGGCGGGGGGACGTAATTCACCCCTCCACTTT	CASSLAGGRNSPLHF
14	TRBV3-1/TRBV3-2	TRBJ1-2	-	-	TGTGCCAGCAGCCATACCTTTTGGGAGGACGGCTACACCTTC	CASSHTFWEDGYTF
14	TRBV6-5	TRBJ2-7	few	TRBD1	TGTGCCAGCATGCTGGACAGGATATCCTACGAGCAGTACTTC	CASMLDRISYEQYF
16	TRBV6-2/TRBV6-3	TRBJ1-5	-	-	TGTGCCAGCAGTTATGACAGGAAATATAGCAATCAGCCCCAGCATTTT	CASSYDRKYSNQPQHF
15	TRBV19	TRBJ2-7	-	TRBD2	TGTGCCAGTAGTTACGGACTAGCGGAATACTACGAGCAGTACTTC	CASSYGLAEYYEQYF
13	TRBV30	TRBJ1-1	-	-	TGTGCCTCTGAAAGGGGAGGAAACACTGAAGCTTTCTTT	CASERGGNTEAFF
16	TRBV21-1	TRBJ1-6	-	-	TGTGCCAGCAGCGGGACAGTGAATCCTCATAATTCACCCCTCCACTTT	CASSGTVNPHNSPLHF
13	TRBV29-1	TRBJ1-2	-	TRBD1	TGCAGCGTGCCGGGACAGGGGAACTATGGCTACACCTTC	CSVPGQGNYGYTF
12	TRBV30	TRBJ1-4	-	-	TGTGCCTGGATCATGGTCGGGGAAAAACTGTTTTTT	CAWIMVGEKLFF
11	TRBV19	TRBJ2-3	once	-	TGTGCCAGTAGGATGAGGGATACGCAGTATTTT	CASRMRDTQYF
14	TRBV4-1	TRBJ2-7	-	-	TGCGCCAGCAGCCAAGACAGGTACTCCTACGAGCAGTACTTC	CASSQDRYSYEQYF
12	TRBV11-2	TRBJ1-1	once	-	TGTGCCAGCAGCTTTGTAACAGTGCAAGCTTTCTTT	CASSFVTVQAFF
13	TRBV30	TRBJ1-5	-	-	TGTGCCTTGACCGGGGGGGACGATCAGCCCCAGCATTTT	CALTGGDDQPQHF
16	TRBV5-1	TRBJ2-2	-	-	TGCGCCAGCAGCTTTACCGGGACATTTAACACCGGGGAGCTGTTTTTT	CASSFTGTFNTGELFF
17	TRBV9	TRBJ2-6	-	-	TGTGCCAGCAGCGTATCCTCCCCAGGGGCTGGGGCCAACGTCCTGACTTTC	CASSVSSPGAGANVLTF
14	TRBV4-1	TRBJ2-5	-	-	TGCGCCAGCAGCCAAGAGGCTAGCTGGGAGACCCAGTACTTC	CASSQEASWETQYF
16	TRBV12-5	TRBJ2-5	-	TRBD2	TGTGCTAGTGCCCCGACTAGCGGGAGGGCCGGAGAGACCCAGTACTTC	CASAPTSGRAGETQYF
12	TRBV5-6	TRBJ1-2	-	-	TGTGCCAGCAGCCTGGGACGGGATGGCTACACCTTC	CASSLGRDGYTF
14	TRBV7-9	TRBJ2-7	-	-	TGTGCCAGCAGTCCAAGCGGGCTCTCCTACGAGCAGTACTTC	CASSPSGLSYEQYF
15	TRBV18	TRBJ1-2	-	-	TGTGCCAGCTCACCGTCACTACAGGCTAACTATGGCTACACCTTC	CASSPSLQANYGYTF
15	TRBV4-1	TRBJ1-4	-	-	TGCGCCAGCAGCCGCTCGCGATTGCTTTATGAAAAACTGTTTTTT	CASSRSRLLYEKLFF
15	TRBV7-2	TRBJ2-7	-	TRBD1	TGTGCCAGCAGTTCTAGGACAGGGGGCTCCTACGAGCAGTACTTC	CASSSRTGGSYEQYF
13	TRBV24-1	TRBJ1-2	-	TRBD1	TGTGCCACTTCACAGGGGGAGAGATATGGCTACACCTTC	CATSQGERYGYTF
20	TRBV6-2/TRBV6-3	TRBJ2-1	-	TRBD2	TGTGCCAGCAGTTACTCGAGTCTAGCGGGGGGGCTAGGGTCCTACAATGAGCAGTTCTTC	CASSYSSLAGGLGSYNEQFF
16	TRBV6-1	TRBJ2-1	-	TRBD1	TGTGCCAGCAGTGAAGGTGCCTGGGACAGCTACAATGAGCAGTTCTTC	CASSEGAWDSYNEQFF
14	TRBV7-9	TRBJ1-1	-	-	TGTGCCAGCAGCTTACCAGGGATTAACACTGAAGCTTTCTTT	CASSLPGINTEAFF
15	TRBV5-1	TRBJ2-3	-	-	TGCGCCAGCAGCTTGGACAGGGCGAGCACAGATACGCAGTATTTT	CASSLDRASTDTQYF
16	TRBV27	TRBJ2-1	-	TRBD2	TGTGCCAGCAGTCTGACTAGCGGGAGCATATGGGCTGAGCAGTTCTTC	CASSLTSGSIWAEQFF
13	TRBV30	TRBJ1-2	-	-	TGTGCCTGGACTTATCAGGGGACGACGGGCTACACCTTC	CAWTYQGTTGYTF
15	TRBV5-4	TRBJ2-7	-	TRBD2	TGTGCCAGCAGACCCGGGGTAGCGGGAGCCTACGAGCAGTACTTC	CASRPGVAGAYEQYF
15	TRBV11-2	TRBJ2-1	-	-	TGTGCCAGCAGCTCCCTCCTGCGGGTTTACAATGAGCAGTTCTTC	CASSSLLRVYNEQFF
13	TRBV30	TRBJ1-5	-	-	TGTGCCTGGAGTGTCGGAGATGGTCAGCCCCAGCATTTT	CAWSVGDGQPQHF
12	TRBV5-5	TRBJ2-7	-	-	TGCGCCAGCAGCACGACAGTACGCGAGCAGTACTTC	CASSTTVREQYF
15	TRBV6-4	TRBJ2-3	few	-	TGTGCCAGCAGTGACTCGGACGGGGGACCAGATACGCAGTATTTT	CASSDSDGGPDTQYF
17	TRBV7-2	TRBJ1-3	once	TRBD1	TGTGCCAGCAGCGCACGACTGGGACAGGGCCCTGGAAACACCATATATTTT	CASSARLGQGPGNTIYF
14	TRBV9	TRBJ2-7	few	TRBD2	TGTGCCAGCACAGCACCGGGGCGGGAGGACGAGCAGTACTTC	CASTAPGREDEQYF
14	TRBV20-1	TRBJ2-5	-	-	TGCAGTGCTAGTGCCGTGATCGGCGGCGAGACCCAGTACTTC	CSASAVIGGETQYF
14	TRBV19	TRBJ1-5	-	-	TGTGCCAGTAGCCCCGAGGTGGCAAATCAGCCCCAGCATTTT	CASSPEVANQPQHF